A few counts support the clone carrying this T cell receptor (beta chain). These data belong to a study of blood T cells in healthy people across ages. V gave up 5 bases and J gave up 2 bases; unmatched junction bases: 6. The CDR3 covers 17 residues. CDR1 and CDR2 (germline): MDHEN, SYDVKM. Primed by a sample-barcoded 5' primer and a J-beta primer mix, a second PCR proceeded for 7 to 11 cycles. TCRdb re-called the 5' RACE reads through MiXCR, storing one row per CDR3 protein. The sample consists of 780,000 or so distinct CDR3 sequences, around 25% of them appearing once. These data were also filed under a second study, of T cells of mothers and their children. That publication notes: RNA was extracted, and all of it went into cDNA synthesis at about 1.5 ug per 15 ul.

The chain is built from TRBV28 and TRBJ2-5, with 15 bases lining up with TRBD2. The sequence was obtained from a boy aged 10-17 years in good health. The material sequenced was blood. DNA of the CDR3: TGTGCCAGCAGTCTAGGGACTAGCGGGGGGTTACAAGAGACCCAGTACTTC. Protein: CASSLGTSGGLQETQYF.